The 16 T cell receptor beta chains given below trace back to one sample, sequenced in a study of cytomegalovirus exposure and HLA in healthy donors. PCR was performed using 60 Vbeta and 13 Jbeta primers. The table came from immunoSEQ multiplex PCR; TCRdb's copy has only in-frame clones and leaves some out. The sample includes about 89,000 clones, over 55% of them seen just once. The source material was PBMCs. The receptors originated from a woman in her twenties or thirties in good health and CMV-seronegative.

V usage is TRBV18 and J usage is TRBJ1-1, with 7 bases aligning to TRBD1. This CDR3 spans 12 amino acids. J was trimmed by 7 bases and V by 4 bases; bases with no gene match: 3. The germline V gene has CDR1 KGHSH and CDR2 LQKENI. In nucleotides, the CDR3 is TGTGCCAGCTCACTTGACAGGGATGAAGCTTTCTTT. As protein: CASSLDRDEAFF.

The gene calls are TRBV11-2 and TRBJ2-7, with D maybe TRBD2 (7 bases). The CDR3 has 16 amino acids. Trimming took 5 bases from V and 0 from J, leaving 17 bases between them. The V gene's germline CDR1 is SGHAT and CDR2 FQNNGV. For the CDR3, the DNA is TGTGCCAGCAGCCGGCCGGCGGGGGCGAACTCCTACGAGCAGTACTTC. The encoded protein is CASSRPAGANSYEQYF. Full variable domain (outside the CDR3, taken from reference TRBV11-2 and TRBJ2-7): EAGVAQSPRYKIIEKRQSVAFWCNPISGHATLYWYQQILGQGPKLLIQFQNNGVVDDSQLPKDRFSAERLKGVDSTLKIQPAKLEDSAVYLCASSRPAGANSYEQYFGPGTRLTVT.

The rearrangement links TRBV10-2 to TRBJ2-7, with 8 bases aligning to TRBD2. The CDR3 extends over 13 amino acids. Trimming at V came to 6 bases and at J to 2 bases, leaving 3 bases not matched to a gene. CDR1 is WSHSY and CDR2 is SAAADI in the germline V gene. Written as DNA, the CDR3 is TGCGCCAGCAGACTAGCGGCTACCTACGAGCAGTACTTC. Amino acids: CASRLAATYEQYF.

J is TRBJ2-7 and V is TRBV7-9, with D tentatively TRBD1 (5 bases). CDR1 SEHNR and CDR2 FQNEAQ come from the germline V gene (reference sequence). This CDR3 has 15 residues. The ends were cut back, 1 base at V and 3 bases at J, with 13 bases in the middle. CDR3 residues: CASSLGGRAVYEQYF. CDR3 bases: TGTGCCAGCAGCTTAGGTGGCAGGGCGGTCTACGAGCAGTACTTC.

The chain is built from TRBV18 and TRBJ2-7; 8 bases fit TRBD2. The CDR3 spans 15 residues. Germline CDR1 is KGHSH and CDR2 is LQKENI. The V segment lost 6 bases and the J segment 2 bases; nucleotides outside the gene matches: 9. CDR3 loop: CASSQGAGVTYEQYF. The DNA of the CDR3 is TGTGCCAGCTCTCAGGGAGCGGGGGTCACCTACGAGCAGTACTTC.

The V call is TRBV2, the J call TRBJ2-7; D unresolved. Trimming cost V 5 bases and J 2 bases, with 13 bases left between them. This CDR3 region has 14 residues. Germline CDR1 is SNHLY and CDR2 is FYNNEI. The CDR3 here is CASSYTDKPYEQYF. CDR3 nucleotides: TGTGCCAGCAGTTACACAGATAAACCCTACGAGCAGTACTTC. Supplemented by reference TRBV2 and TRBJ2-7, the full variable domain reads EPEVTQTPSHQVTQMGQEVILRCVPISNHLYFYWYRQILGQKVEFLVSFYNNEISEKSEIFDDQFSVERPDGSNFTLKIRSTKLEDSAMYFCASSYTDKPYEQYFGPGTRLTVT.

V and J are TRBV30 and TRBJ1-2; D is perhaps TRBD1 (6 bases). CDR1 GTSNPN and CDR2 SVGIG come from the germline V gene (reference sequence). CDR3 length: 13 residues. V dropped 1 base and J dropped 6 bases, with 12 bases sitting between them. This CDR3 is CAWSGTGYHGYTF. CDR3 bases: TGTGCCTGGAGTGGAACAGGGTATCATGGCTACACCTTC.

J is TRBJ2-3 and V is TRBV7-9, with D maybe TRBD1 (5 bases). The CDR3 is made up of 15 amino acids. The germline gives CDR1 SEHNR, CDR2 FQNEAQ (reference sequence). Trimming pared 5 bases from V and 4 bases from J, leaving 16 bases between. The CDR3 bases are TGTGCCAGCAGCCCGAGGCTAGAAGGGGCAGATACGCAGTATTTT. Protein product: CASSPRLEGADTQYF.

The CDR3 nucleotides read TGTGCTAGTGGTTTGGTTAATAATTCACCCCTCCACTTT. Translated, it gives CASGLVNNSPLHF. The V call is TRBV12-5, the J call TRBJ1-6; the D is unclear. V lost 0 bases, J lost 5 bases, and 2 bases lay in between. The CDR3 is 13 amino acids. Germline V gene data show CDR1 as LGHNT and CDR2 as FRNRAP.

In DNA form, the CDR3 reads TGTGCCAGCCAAATCAGCAGGGGTGGCAATCAGCCCCAGCATTTT. Translated: CASQISRGGNQPQHF. The gene calls are TRBV6-5 and TRBJ1-5; perhaps TRBD1 as D (6 bases). Per germline, CDR1 MNHEY and CDR2 SVGAGI. This CDR3 region has 15 residues. V lost 8 bases and J lost 2, with 16 bases in between.

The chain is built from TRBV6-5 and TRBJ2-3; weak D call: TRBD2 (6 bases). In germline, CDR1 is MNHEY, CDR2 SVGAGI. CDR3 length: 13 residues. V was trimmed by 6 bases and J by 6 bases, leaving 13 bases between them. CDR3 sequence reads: CASRYTGGDTQYF. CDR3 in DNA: TGTGCCAGCAGGTACACTGGAGGGGATACGCAGTATTTT.

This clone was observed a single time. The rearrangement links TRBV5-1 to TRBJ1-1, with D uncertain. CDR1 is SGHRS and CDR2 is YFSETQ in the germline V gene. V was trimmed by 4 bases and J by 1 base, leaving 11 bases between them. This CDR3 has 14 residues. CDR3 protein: CASSGGRGNTEAFF. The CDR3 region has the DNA TGCGCCAGCAGCGGAGGACGGGGGAACACTGAAGCTTTCTTT.

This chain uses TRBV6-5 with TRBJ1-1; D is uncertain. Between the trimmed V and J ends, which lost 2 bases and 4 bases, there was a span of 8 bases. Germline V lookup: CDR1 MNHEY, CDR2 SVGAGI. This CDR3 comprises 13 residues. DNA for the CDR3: TGTGCCAGCAGTTACCGGGGAATCACTGAAGCTTTCTTT. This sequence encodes CASSYRGITEAFF.

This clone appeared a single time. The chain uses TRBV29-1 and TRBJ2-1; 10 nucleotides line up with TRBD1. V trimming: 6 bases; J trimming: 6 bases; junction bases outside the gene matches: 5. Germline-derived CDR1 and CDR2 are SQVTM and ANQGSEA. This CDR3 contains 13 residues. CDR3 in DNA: TGCAGCGTGGGACAGGGGAACTCCAATGAGCAGTTCTTC. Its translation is CSVGQGNSNEQFF.

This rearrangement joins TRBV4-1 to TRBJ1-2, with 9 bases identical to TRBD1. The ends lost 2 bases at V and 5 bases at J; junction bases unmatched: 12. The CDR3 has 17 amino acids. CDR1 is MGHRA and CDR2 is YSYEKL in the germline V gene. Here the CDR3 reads CASSQFSSGQGIYGYTF. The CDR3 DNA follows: TGCGCCAGCAGCCAATTCTCCTCCGGACAGGGGATATATGGCTACACCTTC.

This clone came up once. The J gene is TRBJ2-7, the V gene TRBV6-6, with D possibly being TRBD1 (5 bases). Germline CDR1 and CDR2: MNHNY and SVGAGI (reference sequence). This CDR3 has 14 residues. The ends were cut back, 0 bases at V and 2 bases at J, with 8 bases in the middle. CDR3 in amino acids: CASSYSQGTYEQYF. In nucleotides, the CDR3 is TGTGCCAGCAGTTACTCTCAGGGAACCTACGAGCAGTACTTC.